Included here is one T cell receptor (beta chain) sequence, with context. Its antigen is not known. This record belongs to a study of shared clonotypes between healthy human individuals. General study findings and limits: It was observed that 4% to 6% of naive CD4 clonotypes were shared across several donors.

Donors were Caucasian adults residing in Nashville, Tennessee, USA. Splitting the CD4+ cells yielded a CD45RA+ naive subset and a CD45RA-negative memory subset. The V gene lost 0 bases and the J gene lost 9 bases, with 24 bases spanning the gap. The CDR3 consists of 17 residues. Germline-derived CDR1 and CDR2 are MGHRA and YSYEKL. Method: immunoSEQ multiplex PCR; TCRdb's copy keeps in-frame clones and lacks some. The table records 2 million or so clones, 85% to 95% of them present only once. This TCR was sampled from a man aged 18 to 30 in good health. The V and J genes are TRBV4-1 and TRBJ2-7; D is unclear. Sequencing was carried out using naive CD4+ T cells sorted from blood. Subset given: CD45RA+ positively selected. Here the CDR3 reads CASSQDLYSSYGLWQYF. The DNA of the CDR3 is TGCGCCAGCAGCCAAGATTTGTACAGCTCATACGGGTTGTGGCAGTACTTC.